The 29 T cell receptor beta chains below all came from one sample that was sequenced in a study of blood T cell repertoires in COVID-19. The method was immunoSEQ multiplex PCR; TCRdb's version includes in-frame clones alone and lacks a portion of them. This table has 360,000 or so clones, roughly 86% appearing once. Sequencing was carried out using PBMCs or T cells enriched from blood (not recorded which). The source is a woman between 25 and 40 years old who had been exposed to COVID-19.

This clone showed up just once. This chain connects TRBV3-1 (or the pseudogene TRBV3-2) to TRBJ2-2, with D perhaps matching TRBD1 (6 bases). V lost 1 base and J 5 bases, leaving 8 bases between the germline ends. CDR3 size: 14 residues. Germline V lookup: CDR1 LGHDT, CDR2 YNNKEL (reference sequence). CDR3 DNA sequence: TGTGCCAGCAGCCAAGGAGGGGGTACCGGGGAGCTGTTTTTT. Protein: CASSQGGGTGELFF.

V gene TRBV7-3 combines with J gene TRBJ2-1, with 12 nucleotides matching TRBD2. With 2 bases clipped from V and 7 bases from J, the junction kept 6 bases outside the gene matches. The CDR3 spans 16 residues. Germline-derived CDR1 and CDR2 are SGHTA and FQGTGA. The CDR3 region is CASSLQLAGGLNEQFF. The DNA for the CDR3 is TGTGCCAGCAGCTTACAACTAGCGGGAGGTTTGAATGAGCAGTTCTTC.

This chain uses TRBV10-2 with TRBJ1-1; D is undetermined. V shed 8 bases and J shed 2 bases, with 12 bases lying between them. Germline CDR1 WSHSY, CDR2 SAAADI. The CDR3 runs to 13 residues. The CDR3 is CASSVNRNTEAFF. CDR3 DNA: TGCGCCAGCTCAGTGAACCGAAACACTGAAGCTTTCTTT.

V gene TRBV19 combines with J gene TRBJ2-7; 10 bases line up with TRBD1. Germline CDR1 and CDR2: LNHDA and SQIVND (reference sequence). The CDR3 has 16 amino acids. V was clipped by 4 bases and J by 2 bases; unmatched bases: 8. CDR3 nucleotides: TGTGCCAGTAGTACAACCGGGACAGGGGTTCCCTACGAGCAGTACTTC. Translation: CASSTTGTGVPYEQYF. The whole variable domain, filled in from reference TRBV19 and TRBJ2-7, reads DGGITQSPKYLFRKEGQNVTLSCEQNLNHDAMYWYRQDPGQGLRLIYYSQIVNDFQKGDIAEGYSVSREKKESFPLTVTSAQKNPTAFYLCASSTTGTGVPYEQYFGPGTRLTVT.

CDR3 loop: CASSPTGKSETQYF. The CDR3 DNA reads as TGTGCCAGCAGCCCGACAGGGAAGTCGGAGACCCAGTACTTC. The chain recombines TRBV7-3 with TRBJ2-5; TRBD1 agrees at 7 bases. The CDR3 length is 14 residues. CDR1 SGHTA and CDR2 FQGTGA come from the germline V gene. Trimming took 5 bases from V and 5 from J; bases not matched to a gene: 8.

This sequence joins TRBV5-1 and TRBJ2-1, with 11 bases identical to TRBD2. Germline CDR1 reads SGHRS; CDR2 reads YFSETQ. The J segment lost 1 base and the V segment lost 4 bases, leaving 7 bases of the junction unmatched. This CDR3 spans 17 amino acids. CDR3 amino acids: CASSILAGGRSYNEQFF. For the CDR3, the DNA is TGCGCCAGCAGCATTCTAGCGGGAGGTAGGTCCTACAATGAGCAGTTCTTC.

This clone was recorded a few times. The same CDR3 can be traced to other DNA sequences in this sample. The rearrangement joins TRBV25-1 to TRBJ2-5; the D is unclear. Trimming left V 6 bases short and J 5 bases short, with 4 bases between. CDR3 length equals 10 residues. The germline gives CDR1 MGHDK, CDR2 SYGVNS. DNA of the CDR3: TGTGCCAGCAGGCGGGAGACCCAGTACTTC. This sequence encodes CASRRETQYF.

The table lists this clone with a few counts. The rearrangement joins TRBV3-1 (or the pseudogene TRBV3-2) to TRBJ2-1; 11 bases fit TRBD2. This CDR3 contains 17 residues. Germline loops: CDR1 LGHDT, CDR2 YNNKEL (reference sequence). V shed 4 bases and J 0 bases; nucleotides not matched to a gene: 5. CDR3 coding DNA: TGTGCCAGCAGCCGTACTAGCGGGAGTTTCTCCTACAATGAGCAGTTCTTC. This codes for CASSRTSGSFSYNEQFF.

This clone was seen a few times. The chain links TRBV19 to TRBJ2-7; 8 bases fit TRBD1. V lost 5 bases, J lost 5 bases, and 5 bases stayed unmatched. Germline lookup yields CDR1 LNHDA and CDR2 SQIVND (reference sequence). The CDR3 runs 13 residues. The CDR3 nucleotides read TGTGCCAGTAGTCAGGGGGCGCTCGACGAGCAGTACTTC. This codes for CASSQGALDEQYF.

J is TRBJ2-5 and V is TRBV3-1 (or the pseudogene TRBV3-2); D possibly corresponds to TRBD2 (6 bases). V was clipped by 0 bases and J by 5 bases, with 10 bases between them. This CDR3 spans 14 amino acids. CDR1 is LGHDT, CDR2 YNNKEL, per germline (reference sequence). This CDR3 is CASSQDAGWETQYF. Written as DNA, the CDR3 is TGTGCCAGCAGCCAAGACGCGGGATGGGAGACCCAGTACTTC.

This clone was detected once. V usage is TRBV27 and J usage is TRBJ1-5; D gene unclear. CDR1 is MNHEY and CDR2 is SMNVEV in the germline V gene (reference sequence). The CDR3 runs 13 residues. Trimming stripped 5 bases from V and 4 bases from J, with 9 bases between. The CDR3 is CASSPTANQPQHF. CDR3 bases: TGTGCCAGCAGTCCAACAGCTAATCAGCCCCAGCATTTT.

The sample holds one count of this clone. The CDR3 sequence is CASSPTGLNTGELFF. CDR3 nucleotides: TGTGCCAGTAGCCCGACAGGGTTGAACACCGGGGAGCTGTTTTTT. This rearrangement joins TRBV19 to TRBJ2-2; 7 nucleotides match TRBD1. V dropped 6 bases and J dropped 1; count of bases not matched to a gene: 5. Germline loops: CDR1 LNHDA, CDR2 SQIVND (reference sequence). This CDR3 is built from 15 residues.

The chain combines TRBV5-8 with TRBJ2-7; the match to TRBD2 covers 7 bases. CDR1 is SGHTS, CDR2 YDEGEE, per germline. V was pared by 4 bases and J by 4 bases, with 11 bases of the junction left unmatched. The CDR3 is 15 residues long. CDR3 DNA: TGTGCCAGCAGCCCCAGGTGGGGGGGAGGATACGAGCAGTACTTC. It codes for CASSPRWGGGYEQYF. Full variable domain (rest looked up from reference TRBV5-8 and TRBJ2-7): EAGVTQSPTHLIKTRGQQATLRCSPISGHTSVYWYQQALGLGLQFLLWYDEGEERNRGNFPPRFSGRQFPNYSSELNVNALELEDSALYLCASSPRWGGGYEQYFGPGTRLTVT.

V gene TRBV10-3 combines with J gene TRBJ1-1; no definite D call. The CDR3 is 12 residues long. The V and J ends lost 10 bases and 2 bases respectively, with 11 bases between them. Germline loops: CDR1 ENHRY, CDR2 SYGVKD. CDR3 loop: CATRTGNTEAFF. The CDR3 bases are TGTGCCACTCGGACGGGAAACACTGAAGCTTTCTTT.

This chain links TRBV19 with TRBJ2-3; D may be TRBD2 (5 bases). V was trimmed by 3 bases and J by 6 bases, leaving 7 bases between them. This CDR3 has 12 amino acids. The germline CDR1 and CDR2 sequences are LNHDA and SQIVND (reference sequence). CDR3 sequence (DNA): TGTGCCAGTAGTATTGACTACGATACGCAGTATTTT. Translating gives CASSIDYDTQYF.

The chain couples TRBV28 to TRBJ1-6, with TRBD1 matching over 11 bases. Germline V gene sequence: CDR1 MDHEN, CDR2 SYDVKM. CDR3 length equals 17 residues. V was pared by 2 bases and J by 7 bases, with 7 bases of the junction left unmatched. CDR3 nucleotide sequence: TGTGCCAGCAGTTTAACGGGAGGGACAGGGGGAAATTCACCCCTCCACTTT. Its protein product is CASSLTGGTGGNSPLHF.

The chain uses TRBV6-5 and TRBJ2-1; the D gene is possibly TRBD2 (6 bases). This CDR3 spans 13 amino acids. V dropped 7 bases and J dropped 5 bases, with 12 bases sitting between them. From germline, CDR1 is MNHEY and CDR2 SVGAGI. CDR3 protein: CASTPGLDNEQFF. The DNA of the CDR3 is TGTGCCAGCACCCCGGGACTTGACAATGAGCAGTTCTTC.

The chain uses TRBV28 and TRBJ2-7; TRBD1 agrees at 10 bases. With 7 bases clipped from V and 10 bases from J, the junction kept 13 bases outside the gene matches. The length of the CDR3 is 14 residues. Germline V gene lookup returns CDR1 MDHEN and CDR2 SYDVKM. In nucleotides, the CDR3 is TGTGCCAGCAAGTTCTCGGGACAGGGGACCCCTCAGTACTTC. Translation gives CASKFSGQGTPQYF.

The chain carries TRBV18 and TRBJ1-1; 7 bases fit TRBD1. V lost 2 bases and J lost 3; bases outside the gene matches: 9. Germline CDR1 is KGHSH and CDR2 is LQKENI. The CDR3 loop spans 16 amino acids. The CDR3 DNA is TGTGCCAGCTCACCAATAACAGGGGTTAGAGACACTGAAGCTTTCTTT. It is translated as CASSPITGVRDTEAFF.

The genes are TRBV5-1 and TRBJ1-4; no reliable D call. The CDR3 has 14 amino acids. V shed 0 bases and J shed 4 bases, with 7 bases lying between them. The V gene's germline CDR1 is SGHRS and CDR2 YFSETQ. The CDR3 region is CASSLALINEKLFF. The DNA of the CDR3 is TGCGCCAGCAGCTTGGCACTGATTAATGAAAAACTGTTTTTT. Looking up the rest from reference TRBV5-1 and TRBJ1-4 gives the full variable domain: KAGVTQTPRYLIKTRGQQVTLSCSPISGHRSVSWYQQTPGQGLQFLFEYFSETQRNKGNFPGRFSGRQFSNSRSEMNVSTLELGDSALYLCASSLALINEKLFFGSGTQLSVL.

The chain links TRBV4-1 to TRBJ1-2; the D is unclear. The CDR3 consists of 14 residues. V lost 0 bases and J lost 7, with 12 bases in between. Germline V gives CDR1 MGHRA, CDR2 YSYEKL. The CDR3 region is CASSQERRGGGYTF. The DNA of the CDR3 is TGCGCCAGCAGCCAAGAAAGGCGCGGAGGTGGCTACACCTTC.

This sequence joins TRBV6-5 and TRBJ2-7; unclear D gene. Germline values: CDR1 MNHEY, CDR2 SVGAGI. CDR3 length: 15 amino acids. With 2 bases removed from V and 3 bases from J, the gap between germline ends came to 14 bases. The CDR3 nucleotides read TGTGCCAGCAGTTACGACTCTTCCTTGGACTACGAGCAGTACTTC. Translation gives CASSYDSSLDYEQYF.

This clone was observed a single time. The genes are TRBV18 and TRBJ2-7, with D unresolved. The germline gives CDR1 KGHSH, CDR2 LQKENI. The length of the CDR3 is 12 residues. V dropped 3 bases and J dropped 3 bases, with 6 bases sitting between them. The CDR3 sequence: CASSPTVYEQYF. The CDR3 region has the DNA TGTGCCAGCTCACCGACTGTCTACGAGCAGTACTTC.

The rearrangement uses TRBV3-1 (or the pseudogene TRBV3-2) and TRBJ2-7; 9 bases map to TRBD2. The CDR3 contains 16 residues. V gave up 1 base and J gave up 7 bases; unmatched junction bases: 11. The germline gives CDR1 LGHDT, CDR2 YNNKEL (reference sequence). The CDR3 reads CASSQAVSGSEGEQYF. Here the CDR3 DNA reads TGTGCCAGCAGCCAAGCGGTTAGCGGGAGCGAGGGGGAGCAGTACTTC.

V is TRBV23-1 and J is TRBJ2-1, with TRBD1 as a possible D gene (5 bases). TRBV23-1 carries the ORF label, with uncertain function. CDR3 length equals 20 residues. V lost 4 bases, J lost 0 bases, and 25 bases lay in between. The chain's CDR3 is CASSPPAPGDSRSSYNEQFF. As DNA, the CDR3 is TGCGCCAGCAGTCCCCCTGCCCCTGGTGACAGCCGGAGCTCCTACAATGAGCAGTTCTTC.

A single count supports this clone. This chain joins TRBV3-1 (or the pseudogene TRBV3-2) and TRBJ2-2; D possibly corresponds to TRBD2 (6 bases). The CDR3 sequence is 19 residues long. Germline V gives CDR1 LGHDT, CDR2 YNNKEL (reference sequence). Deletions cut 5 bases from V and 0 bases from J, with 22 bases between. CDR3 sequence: CASSLQTKRDSTNTGELFF. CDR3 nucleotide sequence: TGTGCCAGCAGCTTGCAGACAAAACGGGACTCTACGAACACCGGGGAGCTGTTTTTT.

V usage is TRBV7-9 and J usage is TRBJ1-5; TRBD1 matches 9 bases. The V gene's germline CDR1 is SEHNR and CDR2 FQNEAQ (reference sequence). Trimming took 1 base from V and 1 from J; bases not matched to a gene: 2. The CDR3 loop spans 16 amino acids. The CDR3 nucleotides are TGTGCCAGCAGCTTAGGGGGACAGGGAAGCAATCAGCCCCAGCATTTT. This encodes CASSLGGQGSNQPQHF. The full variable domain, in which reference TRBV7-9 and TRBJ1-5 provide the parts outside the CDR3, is DTGVSQNPRHKITKRGQNVTFRCDPISEHNRLYWYRQTLGQGPEFLTYFQNEAQLEKSRLLSDRFSAERPKGSFSTLEIQRTEQGDSAMYLCASSLGGQGSNQPQHFGDGTRLSIL.

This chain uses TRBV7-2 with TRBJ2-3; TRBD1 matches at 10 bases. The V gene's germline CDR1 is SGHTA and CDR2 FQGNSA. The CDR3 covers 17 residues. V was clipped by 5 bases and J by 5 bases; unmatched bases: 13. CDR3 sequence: CASSPPGAGQGIDTQYF. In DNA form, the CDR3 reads TGTGCCAGCAGCCCACCGGGGGCGGGACAGGGGATAGATACGCAGTATTTT.

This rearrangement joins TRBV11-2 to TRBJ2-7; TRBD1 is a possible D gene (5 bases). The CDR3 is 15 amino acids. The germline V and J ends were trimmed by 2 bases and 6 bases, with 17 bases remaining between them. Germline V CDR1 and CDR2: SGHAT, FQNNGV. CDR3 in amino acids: CASSLSRANRGEQYF. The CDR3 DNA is TGTGCCAGCAGCTTAAGCAGGGCTAATCGCGGCGAGCAGTACTTC.